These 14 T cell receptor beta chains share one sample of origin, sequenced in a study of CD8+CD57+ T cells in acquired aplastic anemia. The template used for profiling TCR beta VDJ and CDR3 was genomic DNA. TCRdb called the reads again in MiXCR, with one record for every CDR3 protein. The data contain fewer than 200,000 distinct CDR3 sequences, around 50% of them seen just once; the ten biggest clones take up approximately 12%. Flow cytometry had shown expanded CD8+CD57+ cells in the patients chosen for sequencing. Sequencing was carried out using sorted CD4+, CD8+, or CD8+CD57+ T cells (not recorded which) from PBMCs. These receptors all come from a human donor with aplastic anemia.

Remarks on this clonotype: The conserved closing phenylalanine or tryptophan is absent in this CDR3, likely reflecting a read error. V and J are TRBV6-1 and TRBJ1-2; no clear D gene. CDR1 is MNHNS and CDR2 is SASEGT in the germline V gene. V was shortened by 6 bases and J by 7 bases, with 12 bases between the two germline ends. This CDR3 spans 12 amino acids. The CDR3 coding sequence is TGTGCCAGCAGCCTCGACTCGGGTGGCTACACCCTC. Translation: CASSLDSGGYTL.

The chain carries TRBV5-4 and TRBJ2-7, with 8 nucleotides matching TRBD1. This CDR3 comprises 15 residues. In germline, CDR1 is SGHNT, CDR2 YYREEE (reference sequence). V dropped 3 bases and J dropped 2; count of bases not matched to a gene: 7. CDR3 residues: CASSYDRGATYEQYF. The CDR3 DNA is TGTGCCAGCAGCTACGACAGGGGTGCTACCTACGAGCAGTACTTC.

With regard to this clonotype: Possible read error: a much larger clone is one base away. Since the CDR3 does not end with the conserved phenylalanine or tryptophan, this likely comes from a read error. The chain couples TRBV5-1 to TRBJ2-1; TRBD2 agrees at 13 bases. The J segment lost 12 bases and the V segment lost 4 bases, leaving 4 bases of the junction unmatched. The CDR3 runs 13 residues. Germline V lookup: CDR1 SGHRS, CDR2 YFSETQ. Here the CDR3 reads CASSRGTSGMQFL. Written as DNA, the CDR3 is TGCGCCAGCAGCCGTGGGACTAGCGGGATGCAGTTCCTC.

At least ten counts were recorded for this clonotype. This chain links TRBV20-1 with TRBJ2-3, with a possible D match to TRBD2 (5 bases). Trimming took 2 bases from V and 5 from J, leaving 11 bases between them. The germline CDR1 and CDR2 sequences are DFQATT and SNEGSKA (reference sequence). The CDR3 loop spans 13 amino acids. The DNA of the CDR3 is TGCAGTGCTAGACCTAGCAAGCAAGATACGCAGTATTTT. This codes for CSARPSKQDTQYF.

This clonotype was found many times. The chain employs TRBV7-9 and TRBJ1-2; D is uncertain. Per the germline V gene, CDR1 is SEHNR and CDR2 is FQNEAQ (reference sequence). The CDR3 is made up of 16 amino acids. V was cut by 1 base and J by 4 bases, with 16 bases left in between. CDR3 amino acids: CASSLGIGNDLYGYTF. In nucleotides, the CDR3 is TGTGCCAGCAGCTTAGGGATAGGGAACGATCTCTATGGCTACACCTTC.

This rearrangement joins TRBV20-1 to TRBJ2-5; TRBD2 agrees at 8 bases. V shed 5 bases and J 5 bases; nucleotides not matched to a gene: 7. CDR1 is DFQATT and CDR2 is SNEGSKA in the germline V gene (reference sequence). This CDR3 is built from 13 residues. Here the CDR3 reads CSADPGGAETQYF. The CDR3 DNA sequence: TGCAGTGCTGACCCCGGGGGGGCGGAGACCCAGTACTTC.

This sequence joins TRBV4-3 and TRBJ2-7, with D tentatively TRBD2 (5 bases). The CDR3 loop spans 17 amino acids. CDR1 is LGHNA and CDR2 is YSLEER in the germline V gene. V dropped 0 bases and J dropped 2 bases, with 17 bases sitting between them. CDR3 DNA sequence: TGCGCCAGCAGCCAAGATCATGGCGGGTTCGTGCCCTACGAGCAGTACTTC. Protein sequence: CASSQDHGGFVPYEQYF.

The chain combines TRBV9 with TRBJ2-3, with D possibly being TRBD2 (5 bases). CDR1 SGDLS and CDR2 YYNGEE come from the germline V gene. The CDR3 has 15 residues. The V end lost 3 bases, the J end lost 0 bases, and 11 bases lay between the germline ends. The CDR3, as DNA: TGTGCCAGCAGCGATATTGAGGGTAGCACAGATACGCAGTATTTT. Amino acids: CASSDIEGSTDTQYF.

The chain's CDR3 is CATSDLRGETQYF. CDR3 nucleotides: TGTGCCACCAGTGATTTGCGGGGCGAGACCCAGTACTTC. The rearrangement uses TRBV24-1 and TRBJ2-5; either TRBD1 or TRBD2 may supply D (5 bases each). The CDR3 spans 13 residues. The germline gives CDR1 KGHDR, CDR2 SFDVKD. V was shortened by 0 bases and J by 5 bases, with 6 bases between the two germline ends.

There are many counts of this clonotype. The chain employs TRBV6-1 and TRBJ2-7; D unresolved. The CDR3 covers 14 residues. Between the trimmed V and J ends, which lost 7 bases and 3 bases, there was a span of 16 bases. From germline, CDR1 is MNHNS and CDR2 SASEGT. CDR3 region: CASTLQPGFYEQYF. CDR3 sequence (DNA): TGTGCCAGCACCCTACAGCCGGGCTTCTACGAGCAGTACTTC.

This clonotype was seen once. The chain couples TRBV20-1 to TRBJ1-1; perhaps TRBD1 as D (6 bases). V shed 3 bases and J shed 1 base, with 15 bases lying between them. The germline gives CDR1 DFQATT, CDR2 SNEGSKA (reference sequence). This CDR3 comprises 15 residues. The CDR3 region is CSARVVGARNTEAFF. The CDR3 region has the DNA TGCAGTGCTAGGGTTGTGGGGGCAAGGAACACTGAAGCTTTCTTT.

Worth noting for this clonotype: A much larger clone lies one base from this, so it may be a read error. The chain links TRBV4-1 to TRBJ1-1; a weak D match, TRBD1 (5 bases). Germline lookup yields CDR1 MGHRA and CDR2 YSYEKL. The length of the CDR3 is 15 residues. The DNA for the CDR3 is TGCGCCAGCAGCAGACTATCGGGGCCGAACACTGAAGCTCTCTTT. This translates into CASSRLSGPNTEALF.

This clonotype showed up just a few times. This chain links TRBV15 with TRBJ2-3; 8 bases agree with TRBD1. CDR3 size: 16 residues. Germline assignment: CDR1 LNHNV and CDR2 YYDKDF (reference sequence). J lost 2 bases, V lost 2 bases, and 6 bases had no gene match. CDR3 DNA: TGTGCCACCAGCAGACGTACGACAGGGGTCACAGATACGCAGTATTTT. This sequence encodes CATSRRTTGVTDTQYF. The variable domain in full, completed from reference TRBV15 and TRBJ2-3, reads DAMVIQNPRYQVTQFGKPVTLSCSQTLNHNVMYWYQQKSSQAPKLLFHYYDKDFNNEADTPDNFQSRRPNTSFCFLDIRSPGLGDTAMYLCATSRRTTGVTDTQYFGPGTRLTVL.

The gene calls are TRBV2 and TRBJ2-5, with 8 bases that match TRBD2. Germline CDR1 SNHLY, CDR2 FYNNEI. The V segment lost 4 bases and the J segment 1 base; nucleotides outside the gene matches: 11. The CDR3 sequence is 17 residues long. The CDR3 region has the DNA TGTGCCAGCAGTGTCCCAGCGGGGGCCCCCCTCCAAGAGACCCAGTACTTC. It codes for CASSVPAGAPLQETQYF.